This TCR beta chain derives from a study of identical twins. A single record per CDR3 protein comes from TCRdb applying MiXCR to the 5' RACE reads. The table has roughly 220,000 distinct CDR3 sequences, approximately 5.9% seen once. The germline V and J ends were trimmed by 5 bases and 5 bases, with 12 bases remaining between them. The CDR3 has 13 amino acids. Germline CDR1 and CDR2: SEHNR and FQNEAQ (reference sequence). These records were also assigned to another study, of T cells expressing NK-cell markers.

Sample: CD8+ T cells sorted from blood. The V call is TRBV7-9, the J call TRBJ2-5; possible D gene TRBD2, 5 bases. The receptor's source is a woman aged 18-29 years in good health. In DNA form, the CDR3 reads TGTGCCAGCAGCCCCGGGGAACTGGAGACCCAGTACTTC. Its protein product is CASSPGELETQYF. The variable domain in full, with the rest retrieved from reference TRBV7-9 and TRBJ2-5, is DTGVSQNPRHKITKRGQNVTFRCDPISEHNRLYWYRQTLGQGPEFLTYFQNEAQLEKSRLLSDRFSAERPKGSFSTLEIQRTEQGDSAMYLCASSPGELETQYFGPGTRLLVL.